Listed below are T cell receptor beta chains from one sample, sequenced in a study of OX40 agonist ivuxolimab in advanced cancers. This table comes from immunoSEQ multiplex PCR, and its TCRdb copy is limited to in-frame clones, with some not included. Of tens of thousands of clones listed, roughly nine tenths are singletons. Sequences were derived from CD4+ or CD8+ T cells sorted from blood, sampled in a trial of the OX40 agonist ivuxolimab. Every receptor here comes from an adult with an advanced solid tumor such as melanoma, head and neck, liver or kidney cancer. The CDR3 runs from the conserved cysteine through the conserved F or W. D genes are given only for firm matches. Expanded clones are given a class, and other clones once, few, many or no size at all.

>.|TRBJ2-1|TRBD2|TRBV6-6
TGTGCCAGCAGTTACTCGACTAGCGGGGTCAATGAGCAGTTCTTC
CASSYSTSGVNEQFF
>.|TRBJ1-3|TRBD1|TRBV5-5
TGTGCCAGCAGCACCGGACAGGGGATCTCTGGAAACACCATATATTTT
CASSTGQGISGNTIYF
>.|TRBJ1-2|.|TRBV4-3
TGCGCCAGCAGCCAAGCCCGGAACTATGGCTACACCTTC
CASSQARNYGYTF
>.|TRBJ2-1|.|TRBV19
TGTGCCAGTAGTATTCTGGACAGCGGACATGGCAATGAGCAGTTCTTC
CASSILDSGHGNEQFF
>.|TRBJ2-3|.|TRBV5-1
TGCGCCAGCAGGTCCAGGGCTTCTAGCACAGATACGCAGTATTTT
CASRSRASSTDTQYF
>.|TRBJ2-1|.|TRBV5-1
TGCGCCAGCAGCTTGGTAGAGATATACAATGAGCAGTTCTTC
CASSLVEIYNEQFF
>.|TRBJ2-2|.|TRBV5-1
TGCGCCAGCAGCTCCGATTCCTTTTCCGGGGAGCTGTTTTTT
CASSSDSFSGELFF
>.|TRBJ2-5|.|TRBV2
TGTGCCAGCGTCAAAGGGGTCCAAGAGACCCAGTACTTC
CASVKGVQETQYF
>.|TRBJ2-1|.|TRBV5-1
TGCGCCAGCAGAAAGCTTACAGCGATAAGCTCCTACAATGAGCAGTTCTTC
CASRKLTAISSYNEQFF
>.|TRBJ2-3|.|TRBV5-1
TGCGCCAGCAGCGGGGACTCCACAGATACGCAGTATTTT
CASSGDSTDTQYF
>once|TRBJ2-3|.|TRBV5-4
TGTGCCAGCAGCTTGGCGTTAGTGGGAGATACGCAGTATTTT
CASSLALVGDTQYF
>once|TRBJ1-4|TRBD1|TRBV5-1
TGCGCCAGCAGCTTGGAGGGCAGGGGGACTGAAAAACTGTTTTTT
CASSLEGRGTEKLFF
>.|TRBJ2-7|.|TRBV6-1
TGTGCCAGCAGCAATTTAATCGGGGGACCGGCCGAGCAGTACTTC
CASSNLIGGPAEQYF
>.|TRBJ2-3|TRBD2|TRBV11-3
TGTGCCAGCAGCACCGGACTAGCCTCCTTCGGAGATACGCAGTATTTT
CASSTGLASFGDTQYF
>once|TRBJ1-1|TRBD1|TRBV4-2
TGTGCCAGCAGCCAAGAGGACAGGGGTTATAATGCTGAAGCTTTCTTT
CASSQEDRGYNAEAFF
>few|TRBJ2-1|.|TRBV21-1
TGTGCCAGCAGCGCGCGGGACAAGGTCCCACGGGGCTCCTACAATGAGCAGTTCTTC
CASSARDKVPRGSYNEQFF
>few|TRBJ2-3|.|TRBV11-2
TGTGCCAGCAGCTTCCCCCGCACAGATACGCAGTATTTT
CASSFPRTDTQYF
>.|TRBJ1-5|TRBD1|TRBV6-6
TGTGCCAGCAATAGACAGGGAACCGGCAATCAGCCCCAGCATTTT
CASNRQGTGNQPQHF
>.|TRBJ2-7|TRBD1|TRBV7-2
TGTGCCAGCAGCCCGGCCGGGACAGGGACGCAGGTTAGGCACTTC
CASSPAGTGTQVRHF
>.|TRBJ1-5|.|TRBV12-5
TGTGCTAGTGGTTTGAGGGACCGCTTGGGCAATCAGCCCCAGCATTTT
CASGLRDRLGNQPQHF
>.|TRBJ1-1|.|TRBV5-1
TGCGCCAGCAGCTTGTTAGGAGGGAACACTGAAGCTTTCTTT
CASSLLGGNTEAFF
>.|TRBJ2-7|TRBD1|TRBV18
TGTGCCAGCTCACCCAACCGGGACAGCTCCTACGAGCAGTACTTC
CASSPNRDSSYEQYF
>once|TRBJ2-7|.|TRBV5-1
TGCGCCAGCAGCTTGGGAGGGGGTATTCAGAACGAGCAGTACTTC
CASSLGGGIQNEQYF
>.|TRBJ1-6|.|TRBV7-2
TGTGCCAGCAGCTTAGACCCGGGGGAAGTTTCACCCCTCCACTTT
CASSLDPGEVSPLHF
>.|TRBJ1-1|.|TRBV11-1
TGTGCCAGCAAGACCGGGACGGCGAACACTGAAGCTTTCTTT
CASKTGTANTEAFF
>.|TRBJ2-5|TRBD2|TRBV29-1
TGCAGCGTCCCTAGGAGGGGTGGACTAGCGGGCCAAGAGACCCAGTACTTC
CSVPRRGGLAGQETQYF
>.|TRBJ1-5|TRBD1|TRBV7-8
TGTGCCAGCACCGGGGACAGGGGAGGGGGCAATCAGCCCCAGCATTTT
CASTGDRGGGNQPQHF
>.|TRBJ2-7|TRBD1|TRBV7-2
TGTGCCAGCAGCCACGACAGGGGTTACGAGCAGTACTTC
CASSHDRGYEQYF
>.|TRBJ2-1|TRBD1|TRBV7-6
TGTGCCAGCAGCTTACATAGGGACAGGGACCTCTACAATGAGCAGTTCTTC
CASSLHRDRDLYNEQFF
>.|TRBJ1-2|.|TRBV19
TGTGCCAGTAGTACTGCAGGGCGGACTAACTATGGCTACACCTTC
CASSTAGRTNYGYTF
>few|TRBJ2-5|TRBD2|TRBV7-9
TGTGCCAGCAGCCGAGAAGCGGGGGGGCCCGAGACCCAGTACTTC
CASSREAGGPETQYF
>.|TRBJ2-7|.|TRBV15
TGTGCCACCAGCAGAGTAAGGGGCGGGGGCACTCGCTGGGAGCAGTACTTC
CATSRVRGGGTRWEQYF
>few|TRBJ1-1|.|TRBV2
TGTGCCAGCAGTCGGCGAAGCACTGAAGCTTTCTTT
CASSRRSTEAFF
>.|TRBJ1-6|.|TRBV30
TGTGCCTGGAGTGGGGGGTCTTCATCCCTCCACTTT
CAWSGGSSSLHF
>.|TRBJ2-5|.|TRBV11-2
TGTGCCAGCAGCCCGAGGGTAGGGTCGGAGACCCAGTACTTC
CASSPRVGSETQYF
>.|TRBJ2-7|TRBD1|TRBV15
TGTGCCACCAGTTGGACGAGCCGGGGACAGGGCTCCTACGAGCAGTACTTC
CATSWTSRGQGSYEQYF
>.|TRBJ1-6|TRBD1|TRBV30
TGTGCCTGGAGTGTCCCCGCCCCCGACAGGGTTAATTCACCCCTCCACTTT
CAWSVPAPDRVNSPLHF
>.|TRBJ2-7|.|TRBV6-1
TGTGCCAGCAACCTAAGGGGGGGACCCTACGAGCAGTACTTC
CASNLRGGPYEQYF
>.|TRBJ2-3|TRBD2|TRBV5-4
TGTGCCAGCAGCCTTCGCCTACTAGCGGGGGGCACAGATACGCAGTATTTT
CASSLRLLAGGTDTQYF
>.|TRBJ2-1|.|TRBV27
TGTGCCAGCAGTTTGGGGGGAGAAGGTTTCAATGAGCAGTTCTTC
CASSLGGEGFNEQFF
>.|TRBJ2-1|.|TRBV7-3
TGTGCCAGCAGCTTAATTGTGGGGGGGCTAAATGAGCAGTTCTTC
CASSLIVGGLNEQFF
>once|TRBJ1-6|TRBD1|TRBV19
TGTGCCAGTAGTATAGGGGACAGACAAAATTCACCCCTCCACTTT
CASSIGDRQNSPLHF
>.|TRBJ2-3|TRBD2|TRBV6-5
TGTGCCAGCAGACCCCCCCAAGCGGGGGGGAGTACGCAGTATTTT
CASRPPQAGGSTQYF
>.|TRBJ2-7|.|TRBV4-3
TGCGCCAGCAGCCAAGATCGTCCGACATACTACGAGCAGTACTTC
CASSQDRPTYYEQYF
>.|TRBJ1-4|TRBD1|TRBV5-8
TGTGCCAGCAGCCCAGGACAGGGCGTGAGAGAAAAACTGTTTTTT
CASSPGQGVREKLFF
>.|TRBJ2-5|.|TRBV25-1
TGTGCCAGCATAGGACCCGCGGGGCAAGAGACCCAGTACTTC
CASIGPAGQETQYF
>.|TRBJ1-3|.|TRBV11-2
TGTGCCAGCAGCTTAGCAGGGGCCCCTGGAAACACCATATATTTT
CASSLAGAPGNTIYF
>.|TRBJ2-3|.|TRBV19
TGTGCCAGTAGTATAGGTGGCAGGGACACAGATACGCAGTATTTT
CASSIGGRDTDTQYF
>.|TRBJ2-1|.|TRBV20-1
TGCACGTCAGGCCCTTACAATGAGCAGTTCTTC
CTSGPYNEQFF
>.|TRBJ2-3|TRBD2|TRBV27
TGTGCCAGCAGTTCGGATGGACTAGCGGGGAGTCTCACAGATACGCAGTATTTT
CASSSDGLAGSLTDTQYF
>once|TRBJ1-1|TRBD1|TRBV6-6
TGTGCCAGCAGTAACAGGGGTGGGTCTGAAGCTTTCTTT
CASSNRGGSEAFF
>.|TRBJ1-2|.|TRBV27
TGTGCCAGCAGTTCTGCTACTCAGTACTTCTATGGCTACACCTTC
CASSSATQYFYGYTF
>.|TRBJ1-2|.|TRBV19
TGTGCCAGTAGTGATGTCAGGGCAGGCTATGGCTACACCTTC
CASSDVRAGYGYTF
>.|TRBJ2-7|TRBD1|TRBV7-3
TGTGCCAGCAGCTTAGGAGTCGACAGGGGGCGCGACGAGCAGTACTTC
CASSLGVDRGRDEQYF